In its sample, the clone carrying this TCR beta chain was seen many times. As yet, its antigen is unknown. The data originate from a study of T cells in Graves' hyperthyroidism and ophthalmopathy. Study at large: Peripheral blood was taken when the disease was first diagnosed, before any treatment began. Broader study findings: Model predictions of ophthalmopathy came a median approximately 6.2 months before onset. Blood held most thyroid clonotypes expanded above 0.001 frequency.

V gave up 0 bases and J gave up 0 bases; unmatched junction bases: 3. CDR1 MNHEY and CDR2 SMNVEV come from the germline V gene (reference sequence). The CDR3 length is 16 residues. Researchers took RNA transcripts and amplified the TCR beta CDR3 regions from them. HTBI primers drove first-round RT-PCR of the TCR CDR3. A single record per CDR3 protein comes from TCRdb applying MiXCR to the multiplex PCR reads. The sample shows about 360,000 distinct CDR3 sequences, roughly 13% of them seen only once. The sequence was obtained from a woman younger than 30 with Graves' hyperthyroidism. The specimen sequenced was blood. The chain couples TRBV27 to TRBJ2-3; 7 positions match TRBD2. CDR3 bases: TGTGCCAGCAGTTTATCGGGGCGGGGGAGCACAGATACGCAGTATTTT. This translates into CASSLSGRGSTDTQYF.